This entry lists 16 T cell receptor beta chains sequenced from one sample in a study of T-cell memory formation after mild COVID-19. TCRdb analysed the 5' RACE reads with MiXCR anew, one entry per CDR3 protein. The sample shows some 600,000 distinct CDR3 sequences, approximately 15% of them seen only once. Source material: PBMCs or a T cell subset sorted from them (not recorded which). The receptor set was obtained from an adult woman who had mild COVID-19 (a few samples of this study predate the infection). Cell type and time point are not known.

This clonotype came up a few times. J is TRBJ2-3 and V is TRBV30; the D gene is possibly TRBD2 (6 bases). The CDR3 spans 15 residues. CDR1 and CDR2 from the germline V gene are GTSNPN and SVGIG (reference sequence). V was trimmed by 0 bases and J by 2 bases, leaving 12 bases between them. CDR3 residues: CAWSVLRGITDTQYF. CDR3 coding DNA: TGTGCCTGGAGTGTACTTCGGGGGATCACAGATACGCAGTATTTT. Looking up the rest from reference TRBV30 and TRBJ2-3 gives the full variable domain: SQTIHQWPATLVQPVGSPLSLECTVEGTSNPNLYWYRQAAGRGLQLLFYSVGIGQISSEVPQNLSASRPQDRQFILSSKKLLLSDSGFYLCAWSVLRGITDTQYFGPGTRLTVL.

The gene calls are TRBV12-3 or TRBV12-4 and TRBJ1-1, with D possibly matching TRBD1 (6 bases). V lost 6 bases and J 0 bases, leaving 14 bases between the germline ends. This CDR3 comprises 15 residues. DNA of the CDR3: TGTGCCAGCAGCGTCCGGGGGGCTATGAACACTGAAGCTTTCTTT. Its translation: CASSVRGAMNTEAFF.

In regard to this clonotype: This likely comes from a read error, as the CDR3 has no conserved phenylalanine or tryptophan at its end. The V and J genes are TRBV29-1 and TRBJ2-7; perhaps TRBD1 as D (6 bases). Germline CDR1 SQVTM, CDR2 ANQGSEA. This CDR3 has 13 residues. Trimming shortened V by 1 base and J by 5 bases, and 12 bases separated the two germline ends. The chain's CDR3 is CSVEAGARDEQYL. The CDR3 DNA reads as TGCAGCGTTGAAGCAGGGGCGCGGGACGAGCAGTACTTA.

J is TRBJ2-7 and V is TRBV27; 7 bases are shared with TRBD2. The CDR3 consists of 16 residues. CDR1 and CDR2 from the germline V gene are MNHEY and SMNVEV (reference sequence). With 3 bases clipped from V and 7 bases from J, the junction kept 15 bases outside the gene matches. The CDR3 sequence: CASSFGAGFPDGEQYF. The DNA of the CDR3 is TGTGCCAGCAGTTTCGGAGCGGGATTCCCTGACGGGGAGCAGTACTTC.

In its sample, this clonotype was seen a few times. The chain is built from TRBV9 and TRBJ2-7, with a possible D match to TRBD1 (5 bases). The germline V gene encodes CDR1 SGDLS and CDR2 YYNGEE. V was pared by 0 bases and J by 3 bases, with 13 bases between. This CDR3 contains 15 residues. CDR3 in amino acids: CASSVASQGSYEQYF. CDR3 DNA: TGTGCCAGCAGCGTAGCGAGTCAGGGTAGCTACGAGCAGTACTTC.

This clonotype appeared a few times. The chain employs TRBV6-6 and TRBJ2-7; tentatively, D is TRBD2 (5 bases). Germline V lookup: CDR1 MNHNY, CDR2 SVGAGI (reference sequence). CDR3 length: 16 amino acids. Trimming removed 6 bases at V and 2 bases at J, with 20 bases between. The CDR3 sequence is CASSSTTSTSPYEQYF. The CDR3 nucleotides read TGTGCCAGCAGCTCCACCACTAGTACCTCCCCCTACGAGCAGTACTTC.

The CDR3 DNA sequence: TGCGCCAGCAGCCAAATCCAGGGAGATGGCTACACCTTC. Its protein is CASSQIQGDGYTF. The V gene is TRBV5-1, the J gene TRBJ1-2; TRBD1 might be the D (5 bases). Germline CDR1 is SGHRS and CDR2 is YFSETQ. The CDR3 consists of 13 residues. The V gene lost 4 bases and the J gene lost 6 bases, with 13 bases spanning the gap.

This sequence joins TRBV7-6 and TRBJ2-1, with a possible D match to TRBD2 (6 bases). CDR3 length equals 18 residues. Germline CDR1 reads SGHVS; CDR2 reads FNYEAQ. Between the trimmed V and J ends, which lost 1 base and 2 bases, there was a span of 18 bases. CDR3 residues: CASSLGLPQDYPYNEQFF. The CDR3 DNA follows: TGTGCCAGCAGCTTAGGGCTCCCCCAGGACTACCCCTACAATGAGCAGTTCTTC. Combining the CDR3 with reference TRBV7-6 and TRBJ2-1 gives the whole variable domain GAGVSQSPRYKVTKRGQDVALRCDPISGHVSLYWYRQALGQGPEFLTYFNYEAQQDKSGLPNDRFSAERPEGSISTLTIQRTEQRDSAMYRCASSLGLPQDYPYNEQFFGPGTRLTVL.

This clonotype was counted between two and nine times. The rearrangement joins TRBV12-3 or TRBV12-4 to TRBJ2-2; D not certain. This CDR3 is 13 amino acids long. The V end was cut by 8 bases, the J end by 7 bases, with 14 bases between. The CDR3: CASDFQDRGELFF. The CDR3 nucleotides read TGTGCCAGCGATTTCCAGGATCGCGGGGAGCTGTTTTTT.

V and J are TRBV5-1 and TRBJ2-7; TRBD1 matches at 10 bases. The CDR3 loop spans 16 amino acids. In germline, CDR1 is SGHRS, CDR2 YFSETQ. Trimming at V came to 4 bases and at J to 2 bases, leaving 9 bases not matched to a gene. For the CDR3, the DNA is TGCGCCAGCAGCCTACTCCCGGGACAGGGGACCTACGAGCAGTACTTC. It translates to CASSLLPGQGTYEQYF.

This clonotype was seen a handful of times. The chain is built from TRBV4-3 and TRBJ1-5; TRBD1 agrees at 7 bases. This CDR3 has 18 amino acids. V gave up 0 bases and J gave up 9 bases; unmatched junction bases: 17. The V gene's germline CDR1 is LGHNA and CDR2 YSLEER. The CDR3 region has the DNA TGCGCCAGCAGCCAAGATCGGGTTACAGGGGCGTTTCCGATGCCCCAGCATTTT. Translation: CASSQDRVTGAFPMPQHF.

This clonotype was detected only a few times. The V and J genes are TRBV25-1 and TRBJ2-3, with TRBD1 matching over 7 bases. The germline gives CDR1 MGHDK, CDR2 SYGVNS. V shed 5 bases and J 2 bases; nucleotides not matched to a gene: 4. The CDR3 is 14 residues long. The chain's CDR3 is CASSRDSYTDTQYF. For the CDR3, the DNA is TGTGCCAGCAGTAGGGACAGCTACACAGATACGCAGTATTTT.

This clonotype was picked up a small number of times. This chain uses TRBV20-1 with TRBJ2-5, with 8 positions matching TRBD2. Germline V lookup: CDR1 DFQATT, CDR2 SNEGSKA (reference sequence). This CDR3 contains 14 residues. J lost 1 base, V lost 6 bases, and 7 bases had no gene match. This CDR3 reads CSANRGGTQETQYF. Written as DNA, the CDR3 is TGCAGTGCCAACCGCGGGGGGACCCAAGAGACCCAGTACTTC.

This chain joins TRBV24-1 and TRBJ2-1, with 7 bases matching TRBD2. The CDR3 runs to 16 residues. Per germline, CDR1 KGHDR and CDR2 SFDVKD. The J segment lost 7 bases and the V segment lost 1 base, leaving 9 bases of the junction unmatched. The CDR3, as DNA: TGTGCCACCAGTGATTTAAGCGGGACTGGACGGAATGAGCAGTTCTTC. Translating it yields CATSDLSGTGRNEQFF.

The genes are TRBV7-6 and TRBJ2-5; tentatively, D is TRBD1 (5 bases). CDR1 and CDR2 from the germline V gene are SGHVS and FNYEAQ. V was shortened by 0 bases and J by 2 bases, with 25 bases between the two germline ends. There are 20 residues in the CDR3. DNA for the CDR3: TGTGCCAGCAGCTTAGCGTCTAGTATGAGACAGACCTTAGAACAAGAGACCCAGTACTTC. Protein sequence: CASSLASSMRQTLEQETQYF.

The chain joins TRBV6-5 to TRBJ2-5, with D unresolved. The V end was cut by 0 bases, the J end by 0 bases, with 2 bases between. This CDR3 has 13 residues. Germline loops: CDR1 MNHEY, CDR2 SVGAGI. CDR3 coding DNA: TGTGCCAGCAGTTACTCTCACCAAGAGACCCAGTACTTC. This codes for CASSYSHQETQYF.